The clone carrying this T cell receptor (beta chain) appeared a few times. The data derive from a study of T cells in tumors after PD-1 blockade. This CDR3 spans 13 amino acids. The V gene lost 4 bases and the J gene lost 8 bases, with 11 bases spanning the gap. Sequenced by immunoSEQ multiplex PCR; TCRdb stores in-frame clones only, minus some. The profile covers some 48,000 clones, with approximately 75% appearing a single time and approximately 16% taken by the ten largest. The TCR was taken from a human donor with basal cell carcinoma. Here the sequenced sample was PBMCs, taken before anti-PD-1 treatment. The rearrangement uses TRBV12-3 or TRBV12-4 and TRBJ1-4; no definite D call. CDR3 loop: CASSSRPQEKLFF. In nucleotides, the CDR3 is TGTGCCAGCAGTTCTCGTCCTCAGGAAAAACTGTTTTTT.